These 18 T cell receptor beta chains were sequenced from one sample in a study. One entry per CDR3 protein, called by TCRdb with MiXCR from the 5' RACE reads. The data hold some 62,000 distinct CDR3 sequences, with around 30% observed a single time. Sample: tumor-infiltrating naive CD4+ T cells sorted from the breast tumor. Documented subset: naive CD4+ T cells, CD4+CD45RA+CD25-. The receptors here all came from a female donor with breast cancer.

This clonotype was seen only a few times. The CDR3 sequence: CAITGTSGSSYNEQFF. In DNA, the CDR3 is TGTGCCATCACCGGGACTAGCGGGAGTTCCTACAATGAGCAGTTCTTC. The V call is TRBV10-3, the J call TRBJ2-1; 14 positions match TRBD2. CDR3 size: 16 residues. V lost 7 bases to trimming and J lost 1 base; unmatched junction nucleotides: 3. Germline CDR1 and CDR2: ENHRY and SYGVKD.

As DNA, the CDR3 is TGCGCCAGCAGCTTGGTACTAGCGGGAGGAGACAATGAGCAGTTCTTC. Amino acids: CASSLVLAGGDNEQFF. This chain uses TRBV5-1 with TRBJ2-1; 12 nucleotides line up with TRBD2. The J segment lost 5 bases and the V segment lost 0 bases, leaving 3 bases of the junction unmatched. CDR1 SGHRS and CDR2 YFSETQ come from the germline V gene. This CDR3 contains 16 residues.

This clonotype was recorded once. The chain links TRBV14 to TRBJ2-1; weak D call: TRBD2 (7 bases). Germline CDR1 SGHDN, CDR2 FVKESK. The CDR3 spans 17 residues. Between the trimmed V and J ends, which lost 0 bases and 5 bases, there was a span of 17 bases. CDR3 loop: CASSQDLGGRWDNEQFF. In DNA form, the CDR3 reads TGTGCCAGCAGCCAAGATTTGGGGGGGCGATGGGACAATGAGCAGTTCTTC.

V and J are TRBV9 and TRBJ2-1; 10 nucleotides align to TRBD2. Germline CDR1 SGDLS, CDR2 YYNGEE. Trimming took 3 bases from V and 8 from J; bases not matched to a gene: 5. This CDR3 has 14 residues. CDR3 sequence: CASSELAGFYEQFF. DNA of the CDR3: TGTGCCAGCAGCGAACTAGCGGGATTCTATGAGCAGTTCTTC.

The CDR3 bases are TGCGCCAGCAGCTCCGGAGCTAGCAAAGAGACCCAGTACTTC. Translation: CASSSGASKETQYF. This rearrangement joins TRBV5-1 to TRBJ2-5, with D perhaps TRBD2 (5 bases). Germline V gives CDR1 SGHRS, CDR2 YFSETQ. Between the trimmed V and J ends, which lost 3 bases and 3 bases, there was a span of 12 bases. This CDR3 has 14 amino acids.

This clonotype was seen only a few times. This chain connects TRBV6-1 to TRBJ2-7, with 7 bases fitting TRBD1. The CDR3 spans 12 residues. The germline V gene has CDR1 MNHNS and CDR2 SASEGT. Losses at the gene ends were 6 bases for V and 7 bases for J; bases not matched to a gene: 6. CDR3 nucleotides: TGTGCCAGCAGGGAGACAGGGCGGGAGCAGTACTTC. Amino acid sequence: CASRETGREQYF.

This clonotype appeared many times. The chain couples TRBV20-1 to TRBJ2-2, with 9 bases that match TRBD1. The CDR3 runs 14 residues. Looked up from germline, CDR1 is DFQATT and CDR2 is SNEGSKA (reference sequence). The ends lost 5 bases at V and 3 bases at J; junction bases unmatched: 4. CDR3 loop: CSAGDRGDTGELFF. The CDR3 DNA reads as TGCAGTGCTGGCGACAGGGGGGACACCGGGGAGCTGTTTTTT.

By share, this clonotype counts as medium-sized (0.01 to 0.1%). The chain recombines TRBV7-2 with TRBJ2-5, with D perhaps assigned TRBD1 or TRBD2 (6 bases each). The CDR3 length is 18 residues. Trimming removed 1 base from V and 2 bases from J, with 20 bases in between. CDR1 is SGHTA, CDR2 FQGNSA, per germline. CDR3 in amino acids: CASSLVPKGGGSQETQYF. The CDR3, as DNA: TGTGCCAGCAGCTTAGTACCCAAAGGGGGAGGCTCACAAGAGACCCAGTACTTC.

This clonotype was detected only a few times. The chain joins TRBV18 to TRBJ2-7, with a tentative D call TRBD2 (5 bases). Germline assignment: CDR1 KGHSH and CDR2 LQKENI. The V and J ends lost 3 bases and 3 bases respectively, with 18 bases between them. This CDR3 is built from 16 residues. CDR3 sequence reads: CASSPRPGTTDYEQYF. Written as DNA, the CDR3 is TGTGCCAGCTCACCTCGACCGGGAACCACAGACTACGAGCAGTACTTC.

The V call is TRBV20-1, the J call TRBJ1-5, with 7 nucleotides matching TRBD1. J gave up 6 bases and V 1 base, and 3 bases lay outside the gene matches. The CDR3 length is 13 residues. Germline-derived CDR1 and CDR2 are DFQATT and SNEGSKA (reference sequence). Written as DNA, the CDR3 is TGCAGTGCTAGAGGGGACAGAATTCAGCCCCAGCATTTT. Encoded protein: CSARGDRIQPQHF.

The sample holds a few counts of this clonotype. This sequence joins TRBV7-9 and TRBJ2-1; 7 bases agree with TRBD2. Trimming took 6 bases from V and 3 from J; bases not matched to a gene: 8. The CDR3 consists of 15 residues. Germline CDR1 is SEHNR and CDR2 is FQNEAQ (reference sequence). The CDR3 DNA sequence: TGTGCCAGCAGTCAATCGGGGGACTACTACAATGAGCAGTTCTTC. This gives the protein CASSQSGDYYNEQFF.

The chain employs TRBV24-1 and TRBJ1-5; D is perhaps TRBD1 (5 bases). Germline loops: CDR1 KGHDR, CDR2 SFDVKD. V dropped 2 bases and J dropped 5 bases, with 12 bases sitting between them. The CDR3 contains 15 residues. CDR3 bases: TGTGCCACCAGTGATTCCGGGACGGCGGATCAGCCCCAGCATTTT. Encoded protein: CATSDSGTADQPQHF.

The rearrangement links TRBV28 to TRBJ2-7; TRBD1 might be the D (5 bases). This CDR3 comprises 16 residues. Between the trimmed V and J ends, which lost 4 bases and 3 bases, there was a span of 19 bases. CDR1 is MDHEN and CDR2 is SYDVKM in the germline V gene. The CDR3 here is CASSWGSSRGGYEQYF. Here the CDR3 DNA reads TGTGCCAGCAGTTGGGGCAGTTCTAGAGGTGGCTACGAGCAGTACTTC.

Many counts were recorded for this clonotype. The chain recombines TRBV7-8 with TRBJ1-5; D not resolved. Trimming took 2 bases from V and 6 from J, leaving 8 bases between them. This CDR3 is built from 13 residues. Germline CDR1 and CDR2: SGHVS and FQNEAQ. CDR3 sequence (DNA): TGTGCCAGCAGCTTACTAGTCACTCAGCCCCAGCATTTT. Translation: CASSLLVTQPQHF.

This clonotype is a singleton in its sample. This clone may be a read error of a much larger clone one base away. The genes are TRBV28 and TRBJ2-3; 7 bases are a match to TRBD1. Germline assignment: CDR1 MDHEN and CDR2 SYDVKM. CDR3 length equals 17 residues. CDR3 in amino acids: CTSSRPLGTAATDTQYF. For the CDR3, the DNA is TGTACCAGCAGCCGACCCCTCGGGACAGCCGCCACAGATACGCAGTATTTT.

Worth noting for this clonotype: A clone one base away is much larger, so this may be a read error. The rearrangement uses TRBV5-1 and TRBJ2-7, with D perhaps matching TRBD1 or TRBD2 (6 bases each). The CDR3 extends over 15 amino acids. V dropped 4 bases and J dropped 0 bases, with 14 bases sitting between them. Germline-derived CDR1 and CDR2 are SGHRS and YFSETQ. The DNA for the CDR3 is TGCGCCAGCAGCATGGAGGGGGGCCCCTCCTACGAGCAGTACTTC. Its protein is CASSMEGGPSYEQYF. The complete variable domain, with remaining parts taken from reference TRBV5-1 and TRBJ2-7, reads KAGVTQTPRYLIKTRGQQVTLSCSPISGHRSVSWYQQTPGQGLQFLFEYFSETQRNKGNFPGRFSGRQFSNSRSEMNVSTLELGDSALYLCASSMEGGPSYEQYFGPGTRLTVT.

This clonotype was seen at least ten times. The chain employs TRBV2 and TRBJ1-1, with 7 bases identical to TRBD1. The length of the CDR3 is 15 residues. V trimming: 4 bases; J trimming: 4 bases; junction bases outside the gene matches: 9. The V gene's germline CDR1 is SNHLY and CDR2 FYNNEI. The CDR3 is CASSVLEGASTEAFF. In DNA form, the CDR3 reads TGTGCCAGCAGTGTATTGGAGGGGGCGAGCACTGAAGCTTTCTTT.

This clonotype turned up a few times. One end of the junction fails to match germline, which may point to a read error. The chain combines TRBV6-1 with TRBJ1-1, with TRBD1 matching 7 bases. Germline-derived CDR1 and CDR2 are MNHNS and SASEGT. This CDR3 comprises 18 residues. The CDR3 DNA reads as TGTGCCAGCAGTGAAAGGGACTGGGACAGTTTCATGAACGCTGAAGCTTTCTTT. It is translated as CASSERDWDSFMNAEAFF.